Below are 30 T cell receptor beta chains sequenced from a single sample in a study of human thymus T cells. Sequencing used immunoSEQ multiplex PCR; TCRdb keeps in-frame clones, though not all of them. Of about 78,000 clones in the sample, just over 95% were seen once. From resections taken during corrective heart surgery, the thymus tissue was obtained. Specimen: thymus tissue. Receptors were obtained from a boy less than two years old with a congenital heart defect but otherwise immunologically healthy.

The CDR3 reads CASSQDEGDTQETQYF. CDR3 bases: TGCGCCAGCAGCCAAGATGAGGGAGACACACAAGAGACCCAGTACTTC. J is TRBJ2-5 and V is TRBV4-1, with TRBD2 as a possible D gene (5 bases). Germline V CDR1 and CDR2: MGHRA, YSYEKL. The V and J ends lost 0 bases and 2 bases respectively, with 13 bases between them. This CDR3 is 16 amino acids long.

This chain connects TRBV6-1 to TRBJ1-2; 8 bases align to TRBD1. After removal of 5 bases from V and 8 bases from J, the junction contained 10 bases not matched to a gene. This CDR3 spans 14 amino acids. The V gene's germline CDR1 is MNHNS and CDR2 SASEGT. The CDR3 DNA follows: TGTGCCAGCAGTCCGCCCCAGGGGGCCTCCGGCTACACCTTC. Its translation is CASSPPQGASGYTF.

The chain links TRBV6-1 to TRBJ2-7, with 8 bases that match TRBD1. Trimming at V came to 5 bases and at J to 2 bases, leaving 5 bases not matched to a gene. CDR1 and CDR2 from the germline V gene are MNHNS and SASEGT. This CDR3 region has 14 residues. The CDR3 loop is CASSFRTGTYEQYF. CDR3 DNA: TGTGCCAGCAGTTTTCGGACAGGGACCTACGAGCAGTACTTC.

V and J are TRBV7-9 and TRBJ2-4; TRBD2 matches at 12 bases. After removal of 1 base from V and 2 bases from J, the junction contained 6 bases not matched to a gene. The CDR3 length is 18 residues. The germline gives CDR1 SEHNR, CDR2 FQNEAQ (reference sequence). The chain's CDR3 is CASSLGLAGGQSKNIQYF. The CDR3 bases are TGTGCCAGCAGCTTAGGTCTAGCGGGGGGGCAGTCCAAAAACATTCAGTACTTC. Supplemented by reference TRBV7-9 and TRBJ2-4, the full variable domain reads DTGVSQNPRHKITKRGQNVTFRCDPISEHNRLYWYRQTLGQGPEFLTYFQNEAQLEKSRLLSDRFSAERPKGSFSTLEIQRTEQGDSAMYLCASSLGLAGGQSKNIQYFGAGTRLSVL.

The V call is TRBV19, the J call TRBJ1-1; D might be TRBD1 (5 bases). Germline V gene sequence: CDR1 LNHDA, CDR2 SQIVND (reference sequence). V was clipped by 6 bases and J by 8 bases, with 22 bases between them. The CDR3 extends over 15 amino acids. The CDR3 here is CASRRPGNPRGEAFF. The CDR3 bases are TGTGCCAGTAGGCGGCCAGGGAATCCTAGGGGAGAAGCTTTCTTT.

The V and J genes are TRBV4-1 and TRBJ2-5; the match to TRBD2 covers 14 bases. The V gene end was trimmed by 3 bases and the J gene end by 3 bases; junction bases not matched to a gene: 3. CDR1 and CDR2 (germline): MGHRA, YSYEKL. CDR3 length: 16 amino acids. The CDR3 DNA sequence: TGCGCCAGCAGCCAGGGGACTAGCGGGGGAGAAGAGACCCAGTACTTC. Residues: CASSQGTSGGEETQYF.

This sequence joins TRBV28 and TRBJ1-5, with D tentatively TRBD1 (6 bases). The CDR3 spans 17 residues. CDR1 and CDR2 from the germline V gene are MDHEN and SYDVKM. The V and J ends lost 1 base and 1 base respectively, with 14 bases between them. CDR3 in DNA: TGTGCCAGCAGTTTATTGGGGGCTGGTTCAAGCAATCAGCCCCAGCATTTT. It encodes CASSLLGAGSSNQPQHF.

A single count supports this clone. This rearrangement joins TRBV7-2 to TRBJ2-5; 9 nucleotides match TRBD2. V dropped 1 base and J dropped 1; count of bases not matched to a gene: 13. Germline CDR1 is SGHTA and CDR2 is FQGNSA. The CDR3 extends over 19 amino acids. The CDR3 region has the DNA TGTGCCAGCAGCTTAGGGGCCCCATTTAGCGGGGGCCTCCAAGAGACCCAGTACTTC. Translation: CASSLGAPFSGGLQETQYF. The complete variable domain, with remaining parts taken from reference TRBV7-2 and TRBJ2-5, reads GAGVSQSPSNKVTEKGKDVELRCDPISGHTALYWYRQSLGQGLEFLIYFQGNSAPDKSGLPSDRFSAERTGGSVSTLTIQRTQQEDSAVYLCASSLGAPFSGGLQETQYFGPGTRLLVL.

The chain combines TRBV1 with TRBJ2-6. TRBV1 has pseudogene status. The CDR3 is made up of 18 amino acids. Written as DNA, the CDR3 is TGCACCAGCAGCCGCGTCGTGGGAAGTGTATCTGGGGCCAACGTCCTGACTTTC. It encodes CTSSRVVGSVSGANVLTF.

This chain connects TRBV30 to TRBJ2-7, with TRBD1 as a possible D gene (5 bases). This CDR3 spans 15 amino acids. The V end lost 0 bases, the J end lost 3 bases, and 15 bases lay between the germline ends. Germline CDR1 is GTSNPN and CDR2 is SVGIG (reference sequence). In DNA, the CDR3 is TGTGCCTGGAGTGTACGGGTGGACAAAGACTACGAGCAGTACTTC. It codes for CAWSVRVDKDYEQYF. The full variable domain, its missing parts supplied by reference TRBV30 and TRBJ2-7, is SQTIHQWPATLVQPVGSPLSLECTVEGTSNPNLYWYRQAAGRGLQLLFYSVGIGQISSEVPQNLSASRPQDRQFILSSKKLLLSDSGFYLCAWSVRVDKDYEQYFGPGTRLTVT.

This chain connects TRBV7-9 to TRBJ2-3, with 7 bases lining up with TRBD1. The trim removed 5 bases at V and 2 bases at J, leaving 7 bases unmatched. The germline gives CDR1 SEHNR, CDR2 FQNEAQ (reference sequence). CDR3 length: 15 residues. DNA for the CDR3: TGTGCCAGCAGCATAAGGGGGCCCGTCACAGATACGCAGTATTTT. Translating gives CASSIRGPVTDTQYF.

This clone was picked up one time. The J gene is TRBJ2-7, the V gene TRBV4-2; maybe TRBD2 (6 bases). With 3 bases removed from V and 6 bases from J, the gap between germline ends came to 18 bases. This CDR3 is 15 amino acids long. CDR1 is LGHNA and CDR2 is YNFKEQ in the germline V gene. CDR3 in DNA: TGTGCCAGCAGCCAGGGACTCCCCAGAAGAGCCGAGCAGTACTTC. Translating gives CASSQGLPRRAEQYF.

The chain is built from TRBV4-1 and TRBJ1-3; 11 bases align to TRBD1. The CDR3 length is 16 residues. Germline V gives CDR1 MGHRA, CDR2 YSYEKL. Trimming at V came to 3 bases and at J to 3 bases, leaving 4 bases not matched to a gene. The CDR3, as DNA: TGCGCCAGCAGCCAGGACGGGACAGGGGGTGGAAACACCATATATTTT. This encodes CASSQDGTGGGNTIYF.

V and J are TRBV27 and TRBJ1-1, with D perhaps matching TRBD1 (6 bases). V was shortened by 6 bases and J by 3 bases, with 20 bases between the two germline ends. The germline CDR1 and CDR2 sequences are MNHEY and SMNVEV (reference sequence). This CDR3 is 16 amino acids long. In DNA form, the CDR3 reads TGTGCCAGCAGCCAATGGTCCAACAGGGCCTACACTGAAGCTTTCTTT. Translated, it gives CASSQWSNRAYTEAFF.

This chain links TRBV11-1 with TRBJ1-1; D gene uncertain. The CDR3 is 13 amino acids. Trimming pared 3 bases from V and 3 bases from J, leaving 8 bases between. The germline V gene has CDR1 SGHAT and CDR2 FQDESV (reference sequence). The DNA for the CDR3 is TGTGCCAGCAGCTTCGGGTCCGACACTGAAGCTTTCTTT. It yields the protein CASSFGSDTEAFF.

The J gene is TRBJ2-2, the V gene TRBV6-1; 13 bases map to TRBD2. V lost 1 base to trimming and J lost 1 base; unmatched junction nucleotides: 12. The CDR3 contains 21 residues. The V gene's germline CDR1 is MNHNS and CDR2 SASEGT. Here the CDR3 reads CASSEVGTSGISMRNTGELFF. The CDR3 DNA is TGTGCCAGCAGTGAAGTCGGGACTAGCGGGATTTCAATGCGGAACACCGGGGAGCTGTTTTTT.

The V call is TRBV25-1, the J call TRBJ1-2, with TRBD1 matching 7 bases. Germline V CDR1 and CDR2: MGHDK, SYGVNS. The CDR3 loop spans 16 amino acids. Unmatched junction bases numbered 11, after V lost 6 bases and J lost 1 base. CDR3 in DNA: TGTGCCAGCAGAGGGCCGGGACAGCAATTTAACTATGGCTACACCTTC. Translating it yields CASRGPGQQFNYGYTF.

The chain carries TRBV2 and TRBJ2-1; D not resolved. V was shortened by 7 bases and J by 11 bases, with 12 bases between the two germline ends. Per germline, CDR1 SNHLY and CDR2 FYNNEI. CDR3 length equals 11 residues. CDR3 residues: CASTDFRKQFF. In DNA form, the CDR3 reads TGTGCCAGCACTGACTTTAGGAAGCAGTTCTTC.

The rearrangement uses TRBV7-9 and TRBJ2-7; a possible D gene is TRBD1 (6 bases). The V end was cut by 3 bases, the J end by 2 bases, with 11 bases between. The length of the CDR3 is 14 residues. CDR1 and CDR2 (germline): SEHNR, FQNEAQ (reference sequence). The CDR3 reads CASSFGGQPYEQYF. The CDR3 nucleotides are TGTGCCAGCAGCTTCGGAGGACAGCCCTACGAGCAGTACTTC.

This chain connects TRBV18 to TRBJ1-6; 8 bases are shared with TRBD1. CDR1 and CDR2 from the germline V gene are KGHSH and LQKENI. The CDR3 totals 20 residues. J was trimmed by 1 base and V by 6 bases; bases with no gene match: 17. CDR3 nucleotide sequence: TGTGCCAGCTCTCGCAGGGGGCCCAAGGAATGGAGGTCCTATAATTCACCCCTCCACTTT. Amino acid sequence: CASSRRGPKEWRSYNSPLHF.

This clone was seen just once. The V call is TRBV7-6, the J call TRBJ2-3; D is undetermined. V was cut by 5 bases and J by 0 bases, with 15 bases left in between. Germline V gene sequence: CDR1 SGHVS, CDR2 FNYEAQ. The CDR3 extends over 16 amino acids. DNA for the CDR3: TGTGCCAGCAGCCCCCATTACTGGGCGAGCACAGATACGCAGTATTTT. Protein sequence: CASSPHYWASTDTQYF.

The V gene is TRBV11-2, the J gene TRBJ2-3; 10 nucleotides match TRBD2. V lost 2 bases and J lost 4; bases outside the gene matches: 9. The V gene's germline CDR1 is SGHAT and CDR2 FQNNGV. The CDR3 is 17 residues long. The CDR3 DNA reads as TGTGCCAGCAGCTTATATGAAAAGCGGGAGGGCGCAGATACGCAGTATTTT. Amino acid sequence: CASSLYEKREGADTQYF.

This chain connects TRBV2 to TRBJ1-2; D gene uncertain. The V and J ends lost 8 bases and 3 bases respectively, with 16 bases between them. Germline values: CDR1 SNHLY, CDR2 FYNNEI. The CDR3 consists of 14 residues. In DNA, the CDR3 is TGTGCCAGCTGCCCCCCCCTTCAGGACTATGGCTACACCTTC. Its protein is CASCPPLQDYGYTF.

The chain has TRBV11-2 and TRBJ2-7, with 9 bases that match TRBD2. After removal of 1 base from V and 2 bases from J, the junction contained 9 bases not matched to a gene. Germline CDR1 is SGHAT and CDR2 is FQNNGV. The CDR3 is 17 amino acids. The CDR3 sequence is CASSLAPLREGPYEQYF. DNA for the CDR3: TGTGCCAGCAGCTTAGCCCCCCTGCGGGAGGGTCCCTACGAGCAGTACTTC. Full variable domain (outside the CDR3, taken from reference TRBV11-2 and TRBJ2-7): EAGVAQSPRYKIIEKRQSVAFWCNPISGHATLYWYQQILGQGPKLLIQFQNNGVVDDSQLPKDRFSAERLKGVDSTLKIQPAKLEDSAVYLCASSLAPLREGPYEQYFGPGTRLTVT.

The chain joins TRBV5-8 to TRBJ2-3, with 10 bases fitting TRBD2. CDR1 and CDR2 from the germline V gene are SGHTS and YDEGEE. There are 20 residues in the CDR3. J was trimmed by 0 bases and V by 4 bases; bases with no gene match: 17. The CDR3 DNA reads as TGTGCCAGCAGCCATCCTTTTCCTAGCGGGGGAGAACGTAGCACAGATACGCAGTATTTT. Amino acid sequence: CASSHPFPSGGERSTDTQYF.

The chain is built from TRBV18 and TRBJ1-1; the D is unclear. Trimming left V 2 bases short and J 8 bases short, with 9 bases between. The CDR3 is 12 amino acids. Germline-derived CDR1 and CDR2 are KGHSH and LQKENI. The DNA of the CDR3 is TGTGCCAGCTCACCAGTCTCGGGGGAAGCTTTCTTT. It specifies CASSPVSGEAFF.

The V gene is TRBV28, the J gene TRBJ2-3; 12 nucleotides align to TRBD1. This CDR3 region has 18 residues. With 7 bases clipped from V and 3 bases from J, the junction kept 14 bases outside the gene matches. CDR1 is MDHEN and CDR2 is SYDVKM in the germline V gene. CDR3 bases: TGTGCCAGCACCATGACGTTCAGGGACAGGGGGCGAACAGATACGCAGTATTTT. Translating gives CASTMTFRDRGRTDTQYF.

The chain recombines TRBV15 with TRBJ2-7, with TRBD2 matching 9 bases. The CDR3 extends over 18 amino acids. The V gene end was trimmed by 2 bases and the J gene end by 0 bases; junction bases not matched to a gene: 11. Germline CDR1 is LNHNV and CDR2 is YYDKDF (reference sequence). The CDR3 region has the DNA TGTGCCACCAGCAGATTTAGCGGGAGTGGACGAGGCTCCTACGAGCAGTACTTC. Amino acids: CATSRFSGSGRGSYEQYF.

The chain couples TRBV27 to TRBJ2-2; D possibly corresponds to TRBD2 (5 bases). V was shortened by 0 bases and J by 9 bases, with 23 bases between the two germline ends. The CDR3 runs to 18 residues. CDR1 and CDR2 (germline): MNHEY, SMNVEV (reference sequence). CDR3 sequence: CASSLSFRGLAELRELFF. The CDR3 DNA sequence: TGTGCCAGCAGTTTATCTTTTAGAGGGCTGGCGGAACTGCGGGAGCTGTTTTTT.

This chain joins TRBV7-9 and TRBJ1-2; unclear D gene. The CDR3 loop spans 17 amino acids. Germline V CDR1 and CDR2: SEHNR, FQNEAQ (reference sequence). The germline V and J ends were trimmed by 5 bases and 0 bases, with 19 bases remaining between them. The CDR3 is CASSPLTPRCPNYGYTF. CDR3 DNA: TGTGCCAGCAGCCCCCTAACCCCAAGGTGCCCTAACTATGGCTACACCTTC.